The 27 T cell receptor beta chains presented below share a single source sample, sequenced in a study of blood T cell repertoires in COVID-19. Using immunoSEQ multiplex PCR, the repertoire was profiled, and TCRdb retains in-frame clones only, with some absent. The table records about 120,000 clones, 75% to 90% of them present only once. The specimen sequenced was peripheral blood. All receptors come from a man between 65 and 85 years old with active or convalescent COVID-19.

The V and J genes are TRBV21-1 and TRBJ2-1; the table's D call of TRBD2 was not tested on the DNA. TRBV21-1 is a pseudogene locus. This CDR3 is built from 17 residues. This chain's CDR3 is CASSKDPSGYSYNEQFF. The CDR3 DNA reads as TGTGCCAGCAGCAAAGACCCTAGCGGGTATTCCTACAATGAGCAGTTCTTC.

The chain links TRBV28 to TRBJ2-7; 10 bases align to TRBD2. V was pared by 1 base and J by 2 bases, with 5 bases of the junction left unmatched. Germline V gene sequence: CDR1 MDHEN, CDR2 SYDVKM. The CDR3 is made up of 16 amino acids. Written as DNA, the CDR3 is TGTGCCAGCAGTTTATCGTCTAGCGGGAGCCCCTACGAGCAGTACTTC. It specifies CASSLSSSGSPYEQYF.

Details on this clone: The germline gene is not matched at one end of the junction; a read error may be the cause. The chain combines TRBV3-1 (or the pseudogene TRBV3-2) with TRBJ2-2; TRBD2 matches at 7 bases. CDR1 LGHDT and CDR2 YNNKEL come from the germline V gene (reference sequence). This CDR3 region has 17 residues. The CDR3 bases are TGTGCCAGCAGCCCCTTTGGGGGAGGGCCGAAGACCGGGGAGCTGTTTTTT. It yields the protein CASSPFGGGPKTGELFF.

The CDR3, as DNA: TGTGCCAGCAGTCAACAGGGAACTGACACCATATATTTT. It is translated as CASSQQGTDTIYF. V is TRBV14 and J is TRBJ1-3; D might be TRBD1 (6 bases). In germline, CDR1 is SGHDN, CDR2 FVKESK. The CDR3 runs 13 residues. The V and J ends lost 6 bases and 8 bases respectively, with 14 bases between them.

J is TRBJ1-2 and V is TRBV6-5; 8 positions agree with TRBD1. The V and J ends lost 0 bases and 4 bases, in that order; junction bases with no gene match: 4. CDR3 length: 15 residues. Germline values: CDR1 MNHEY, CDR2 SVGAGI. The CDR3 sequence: CASSYSAGGAYGYTF. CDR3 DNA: TGTGCCAGCAGTTACTCGGCAGGGGGCGCCTATGGCTACACCTTC.

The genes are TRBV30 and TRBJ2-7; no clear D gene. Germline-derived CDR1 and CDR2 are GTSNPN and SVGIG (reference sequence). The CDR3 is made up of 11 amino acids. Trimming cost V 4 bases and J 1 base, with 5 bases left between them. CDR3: CAWTTSYEQYF. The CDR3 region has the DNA TGTGCCTGGACAACTTCCTACGAGCAGTACTTC.

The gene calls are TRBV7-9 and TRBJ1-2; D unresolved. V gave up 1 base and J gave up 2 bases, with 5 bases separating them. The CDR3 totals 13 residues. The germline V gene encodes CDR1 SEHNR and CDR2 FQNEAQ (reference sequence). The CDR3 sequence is CASSLGQNYGYTF. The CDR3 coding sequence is TGTGCCAGCAGCTTAGGCCAGAACTATGGCTACACCTTC.

The CDR3 nucleotides read TGTGCCAGCAGCCAGGTCCGGGCAGGGGGCCAAAACATTCAGTACTTC. Amino acids: CASSQVRAGGQNIQYF. The V call is TRBV7-2, the J call TRBJ2-4, with 8 bases fitting TRBD1. The CDR3 is made up of 16 amino acids. Per the germline V gene, CDR1 is SGHTA and CDR2 is FQGNSA. Losses at the gene ends were 5 bases for V and 5 bases for J; bases not matched to a gene: 11.

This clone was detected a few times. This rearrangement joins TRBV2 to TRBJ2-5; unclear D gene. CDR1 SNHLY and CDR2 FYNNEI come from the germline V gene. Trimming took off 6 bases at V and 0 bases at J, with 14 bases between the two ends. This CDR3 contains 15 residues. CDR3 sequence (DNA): TGTGCCAGCAGCCGCAGCTACAGCAACCAAGAGACCCAGTACTTC. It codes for CASSRSYSNQETQYF.

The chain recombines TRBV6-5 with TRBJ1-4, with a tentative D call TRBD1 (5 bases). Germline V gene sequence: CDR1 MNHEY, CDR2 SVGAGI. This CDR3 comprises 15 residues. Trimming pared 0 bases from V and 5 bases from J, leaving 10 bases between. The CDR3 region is CASSYSSGENEKLFF. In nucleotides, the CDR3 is TGTGCCAGCAGTTACTCGTCGGGGGAGAATGAAAAACTGTTTTTT.

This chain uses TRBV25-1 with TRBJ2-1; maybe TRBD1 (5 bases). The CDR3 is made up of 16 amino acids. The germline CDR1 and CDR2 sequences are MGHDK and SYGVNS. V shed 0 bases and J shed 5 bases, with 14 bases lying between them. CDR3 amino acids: CASSEYGDSINNEQFF. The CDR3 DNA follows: TGTGCCAGCAGTGAATACGGTGACAGCATTAACAATGAGCAGTTCTTC.

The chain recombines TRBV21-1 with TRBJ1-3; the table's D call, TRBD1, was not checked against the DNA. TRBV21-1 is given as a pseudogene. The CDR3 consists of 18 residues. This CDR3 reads CASSKAHGHPFSGNTIYF. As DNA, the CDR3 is TGTGCCAGCAGCAAAGCGCACGGACACCCCTTCTCTGGAAACACCATATATTTT.

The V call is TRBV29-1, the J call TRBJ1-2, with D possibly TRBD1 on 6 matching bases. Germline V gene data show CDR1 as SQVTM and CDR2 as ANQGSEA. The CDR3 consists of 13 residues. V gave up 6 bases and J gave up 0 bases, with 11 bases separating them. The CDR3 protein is CSVGGTSNYGYTF. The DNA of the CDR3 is TGCAGCGTGGGCGGGACATCTAACTATGGCTACACCTTC.

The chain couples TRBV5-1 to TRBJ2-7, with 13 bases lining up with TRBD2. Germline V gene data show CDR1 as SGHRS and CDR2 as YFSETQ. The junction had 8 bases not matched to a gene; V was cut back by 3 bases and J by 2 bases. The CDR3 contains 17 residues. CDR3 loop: CASSWTSGSTRTYEQYF. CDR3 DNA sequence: TGCGCCAGCAGCTGGACTAGCGGGAGCACCCGAACCTACGAGCAGTACTTC.

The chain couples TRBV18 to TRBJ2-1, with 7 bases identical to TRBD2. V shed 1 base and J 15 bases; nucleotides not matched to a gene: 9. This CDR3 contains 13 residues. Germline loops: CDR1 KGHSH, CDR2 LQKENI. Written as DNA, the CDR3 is TGTGCCAGCTCACCACGGGGACTACTCGTTCCGTTCTTC. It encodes CASSPRGLLVPFF.

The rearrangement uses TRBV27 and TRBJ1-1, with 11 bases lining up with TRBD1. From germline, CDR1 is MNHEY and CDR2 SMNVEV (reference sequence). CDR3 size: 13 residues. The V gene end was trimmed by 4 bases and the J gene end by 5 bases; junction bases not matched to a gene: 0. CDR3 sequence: CASSWDRGTEAFF. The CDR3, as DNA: TGTGCCAGCAGTTGGGACAGGGGGACTGAAGCTTTCTTT.

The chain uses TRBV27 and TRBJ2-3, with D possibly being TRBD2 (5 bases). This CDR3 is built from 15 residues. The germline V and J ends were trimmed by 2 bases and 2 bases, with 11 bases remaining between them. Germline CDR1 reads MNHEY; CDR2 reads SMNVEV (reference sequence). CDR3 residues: CASSLGGRNTDTQYF. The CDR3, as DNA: TGTGCCAGCAGTTTAGGAGGCCGAAACACAGATACGCAGTATTTT.

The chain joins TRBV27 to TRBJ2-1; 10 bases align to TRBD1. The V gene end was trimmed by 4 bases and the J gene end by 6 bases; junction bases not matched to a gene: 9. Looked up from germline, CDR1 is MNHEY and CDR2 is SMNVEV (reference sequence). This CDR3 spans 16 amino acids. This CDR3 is CASSYRGQGIRNEQFF. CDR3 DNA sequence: TGTGCCAGCAGTTATAGGGGACAGGGGATCCGCAATGAGCAGTTCTTC.

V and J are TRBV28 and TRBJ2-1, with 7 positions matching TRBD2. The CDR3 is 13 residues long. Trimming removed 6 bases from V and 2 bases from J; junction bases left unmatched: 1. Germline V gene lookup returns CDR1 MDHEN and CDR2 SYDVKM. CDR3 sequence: CASRGRAYNEQFF. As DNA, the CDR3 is TGTGCCAGCAGGGGGAGGGCCTACAATGAGCAGTTCTTC.

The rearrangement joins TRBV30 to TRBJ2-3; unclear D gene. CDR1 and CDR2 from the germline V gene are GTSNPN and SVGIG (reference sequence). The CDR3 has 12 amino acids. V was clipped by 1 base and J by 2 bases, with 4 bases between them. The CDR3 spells CAWSAFTDTQYF. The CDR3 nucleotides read TGTGCCTGGAGTGCCTTCACAGATACGCAGTATTTT. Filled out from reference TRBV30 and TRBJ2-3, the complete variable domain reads SQTIHQWPATLVQPVGSPLSLECTVEGTSNPNLYWYRQAAGRGLQLLFYSVGIGQISSEVPQNLSASRPQDRQFILSSKKLLLSDSGFYLCAWSAFTDTQYFGPGTRLTVL.

The CDR3 coding sequence is TGTGCCAGCAATAGGGACAACATGAACACTGAAGCTTTCTTT. This encodes CASNRDNMNTEAFF. The gene calls are TRBV25-1 and TRBJ1-1; perhaps TRBD1 as D (6 bases). The CDR3 spans 14 residues. Deletions cut 7 bases from V and 0 bases from J, with 12 bases between. Per the germline V gene, CDR1 is MGHDK and CDR2 is SYGVNS.

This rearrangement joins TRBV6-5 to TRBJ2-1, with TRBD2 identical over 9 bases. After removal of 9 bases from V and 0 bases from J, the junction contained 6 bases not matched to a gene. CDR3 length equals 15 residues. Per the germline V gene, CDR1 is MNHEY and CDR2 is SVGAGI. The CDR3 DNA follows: TGTGCCAGTAGGATAGCGGGAGACTCCTACAATGAGCAGTTCTTC. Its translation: CASRIAGDSYNEQFF.

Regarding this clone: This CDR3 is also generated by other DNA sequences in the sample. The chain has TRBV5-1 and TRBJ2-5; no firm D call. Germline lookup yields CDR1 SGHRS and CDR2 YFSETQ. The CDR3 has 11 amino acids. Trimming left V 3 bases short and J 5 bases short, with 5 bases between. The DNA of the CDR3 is TGCGCCAGCAGCTCCGGTGAGACCCAGTACTTC. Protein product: CASSSGETQYF. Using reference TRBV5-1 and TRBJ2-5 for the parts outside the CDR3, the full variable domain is KAGVTQTPRYLIKTRGQQVTLSCSPISGHRSVSWYQQTPGQGLQFLFEYFSETQRNKGNFPGRFSGRQFSNSRSEMNVSTLELGDSALYLCASSSGETQYFGPGTRLLVL.

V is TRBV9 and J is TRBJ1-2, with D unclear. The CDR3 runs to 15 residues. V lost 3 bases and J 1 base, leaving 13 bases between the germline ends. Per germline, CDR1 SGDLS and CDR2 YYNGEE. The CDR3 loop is CASSEDISLNYGYTF. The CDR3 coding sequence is TGTGCCAGCAGCGAAGACATTTCCCTTAACTATGGCTACACCTTC.

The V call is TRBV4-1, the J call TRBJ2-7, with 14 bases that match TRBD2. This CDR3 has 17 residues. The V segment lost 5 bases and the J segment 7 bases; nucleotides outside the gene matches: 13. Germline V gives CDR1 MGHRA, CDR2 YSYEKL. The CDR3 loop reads CASSYTVGTSGREEQYF. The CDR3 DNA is TGCGCCAGCAGCTACACCGTGGGGACTAGCGGGAGAGAAGAGCAGTACTTC.

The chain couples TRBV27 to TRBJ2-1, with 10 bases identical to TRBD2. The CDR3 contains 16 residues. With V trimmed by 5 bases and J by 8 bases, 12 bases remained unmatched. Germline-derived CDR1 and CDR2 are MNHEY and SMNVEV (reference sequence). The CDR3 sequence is CASSPRLSGRAHEQFF. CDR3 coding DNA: TGTGCCAGCAGTCCCAGGTTGAGCGGGAGGGCCCATGAGCAGTTCTTC.

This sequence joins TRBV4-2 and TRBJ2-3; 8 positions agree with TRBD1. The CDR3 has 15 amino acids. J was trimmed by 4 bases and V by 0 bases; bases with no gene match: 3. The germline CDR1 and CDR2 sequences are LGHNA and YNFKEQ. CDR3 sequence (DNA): TGTGCCAGCAGCCAAGAGGACAGGGCCTCAGATACGCAGTATTTT. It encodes CASSQEDRASDTQYF.